The sequence of this T cell receptor beta chain was determined in a study of T cells in Graves' hyperthyroidism and ophthalmopathy (dated by TCRdb to about 2019). A note on the overall study: Peripheral blood samples were taken at the time of initial diagnosis, prior to any treatment. A discovery cohort of roughly 96 patients, roughly 43 with Graves' ophthalmopathy and approximately 60 with stable Graves' hyperthyroidism, was used to find distinguishing TCR V-J signatures. The paper describes TCR Vbeta CDR3 sequencing of 135 peripheral blood samples, made up of around 41 ophthalmopathy patients, roughly 75 hyperthyroidism patients and about 17 progressor patients. In addition, the study compared T-cell repertoires in thyroid tissue and in blood from roughly 6 Graves' hyperthyroidism patients. An independent validation cohort of around 20 hyperthyroidism patients and 17 patients who later progressed to ophthalmopathy tested prospective prediction of ophthalmopathy. After blood sampling, hyperthyroidism patients were treated with methimazole at a starting dose of 30 mg daily, and ophthalmopathy patients were treated with high-dose intravenous methylprednisolone. The 75 to 100 discovery patients were divided at random into training and test sets in a 7:3 ratio.

Ophthalmopathy patients had moderately to severely active disease, with a Clinical Activity Score of 3 or more, a NOSPECS grade of 4 or more, and a disease duration of less than 3 months. Exclusion was applied to patients with uncontrolled infections, other autoimmune diseases, pregnancy or lactation. Diagnoses relied on clinical symptoms, serum thyroxine and TRAb, thyroid ultrasound and orbital computed tomography. Ficoll-Paque density gradient centrifugation was used to isolate PBMCs from approximately 11 ml of fresh peripheral blood. Trizol reagent was used to extract total RNA, and RNA quality was then checked on an Agilent 2100 Bioanalyzer. In its sample, this clonotype was seen a few times. It lacks a known antigen. Base qualities are not provided; no much larger clone lies one nucleotide away. On the study overall, not on this receptor specifically: No statistical method was used to fix the sample size in advance, and group allocation was not hidden from the investigators. Most expanded thyroid clonotypes (frequency above 0.001) were also detected in blood, suggesting blood repertoires may reflect thyroid immune responses. A 13 V-J signature model separated ophthalmopathy from stable hyperthyroidism, with approximately 87% sensitivity and 81.08% specificity in cross-validation and 80%/75% in testing. During validation, the model predicted progression to ophthalmopathy a median of around 6 months ahead of onset, with roughly 65% sensitivity and under 85% specificity.

The TCR beta CDR3 regions were amplified from RNA transcripts. The first round of RT-PCR for the TCR CDR3 was performed with the HTBI primer set and the Qiagen OneStep RT-PCR kit. A second multiplex PCR round built the libraries, followed by size selection and purification. Libraries were sequenced paired-end with 100 bp reads on an Illumina HiSeq2000. The source study handled its data this way. SOAPnuke was used to process the raw data, throwing out any read that contained adapters or uncalled bases, had a mean Phred below 15, or lacked an exact constant-primer or identifier match. COPE v1.2.5 was used to merge high-quality paired reads, and clonotypes were defined as unique nucleotide sequences. MiTCR v1.1 was used to align clonotypes to the IMGT TRBV, TRBD and TRBJ reference segments. The analysis was restricted to V-J combinations with a frequency above 0.0001, which together covered roughly 99% of the repertoires. The TCS score was defined as F50 (clonal expansion) divided by E x V (chaos), with BLOSUM62-based TCRdist calculated between CDR3 peptides within each V-J. Welch's t-statistics and random forest reduced 514 V-J features to around 14, which were used in a naive Bayes classifier (R e1071). Through fastp at Q25 and MiXCR, TCRdb rebuilt clones from the public reads, retaining in-frame beta chains. Every CDR3 protein is listed once, alongside the most common genes and DNA of its rows. The V and J calls shown here were made by TCRdb, not taken from the authors' results. The sample table holds about 590,000 distinct CDR3 sequences, of which more than 13% were seen once. The ten top clones hold 7.1% of the sample.

Reading the germline V gene gives CDR1 KGHSH and CDR2 LQKENI. The CDR3 measures 16 amino acids from cysteine to phenylalanine. The DNA shown is the 48-base CDR3, in frame from base 1. V loses 1 base, J loses 4 bases, and the germline ends lie 17 bases apart. The sequenced sample consisted of blood. The origin of this receptor is a woman under 30 with Graves' ophthalmopathy. The V and J genes are TRBV18 and TRBJ2-7; 7 matching bases give a weak D call of TRBD2. The DNA reads TGTGCCAGCTCACCACAGGAGGGGGGGCCGAAATACGAGCAGTACTTC. Its protein reads: CASSPQEGGPKYEQYF.